The clone carrying this T cell receptor beta chain was recorded a few times. Researchers ran the PCR with 60 Vbeta and 13 Jbeta primers. TCRdb's copy holds only in-frame clones and misses some; the assay was immunoSEQ multiplex PCR. Among 110,000 or so clones listed, under 85% were seen once. This CDR3 is 15 amino acids long. The germline V gene encodes CDR1 LNHDA and CDR2 SQIVND (reference sequence). After removal of 9 bases from V and 4 bases from J, the junction contained 6 bases not matched to a gene. This sample was taken from a study of cytomegalovirus exposure and HLA in healthy donors. This TCR was recovered from a young man in good health and CMV-seropositive. Source material: PBMCs. The genes are TRBV19 and TRBJ2-3; TRBD2 aligns across 14 bases. CDR3 sequence (DNA): TGTGCCAGCAAGACTAGCGGGGGGGCCTCAGATACGCAGTATTTT. Its protein is CASKTSGGASDTQYF.